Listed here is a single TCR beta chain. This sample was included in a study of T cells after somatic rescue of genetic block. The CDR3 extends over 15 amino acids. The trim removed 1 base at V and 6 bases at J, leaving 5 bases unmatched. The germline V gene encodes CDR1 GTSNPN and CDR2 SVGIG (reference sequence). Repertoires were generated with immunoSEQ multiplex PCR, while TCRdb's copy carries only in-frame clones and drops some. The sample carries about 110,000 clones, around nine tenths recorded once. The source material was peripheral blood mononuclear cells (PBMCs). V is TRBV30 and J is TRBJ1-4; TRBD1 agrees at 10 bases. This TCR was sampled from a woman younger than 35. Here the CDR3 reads CAWSGQTGGHEKLFF. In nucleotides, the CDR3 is TGTGCCTGGAGTGGGCAGACAGGGGGCCATGAAAAACTGTTTTTT.